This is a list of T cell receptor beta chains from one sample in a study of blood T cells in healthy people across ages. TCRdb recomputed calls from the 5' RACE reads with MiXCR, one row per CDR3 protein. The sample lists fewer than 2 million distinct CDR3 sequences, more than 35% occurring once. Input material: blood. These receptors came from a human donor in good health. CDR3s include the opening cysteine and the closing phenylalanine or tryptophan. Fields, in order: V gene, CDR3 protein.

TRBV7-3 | CASSEQGNSDIQYF
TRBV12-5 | CASGLDSYEQYF
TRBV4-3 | CASSQEYPVYNEQFF
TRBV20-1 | CSAAGTTQNEQFF
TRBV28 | CASSLSQGFTEAFF
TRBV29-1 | CSALLDRAGNQPQHF
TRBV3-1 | CASSQRVPTRGGYTF
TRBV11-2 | CASSLLVRSEQYF
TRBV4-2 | CASSQGVQGYEQYF
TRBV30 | CAWSVGPEQFF
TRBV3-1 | CASSPARGVYNEQFF
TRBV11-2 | CACSLNEGTGELFF
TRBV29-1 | CSVLTGSRETQYF
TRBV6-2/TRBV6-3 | CATGTFYEQYF
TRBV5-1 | CASSLIQGANTEAFF
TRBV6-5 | CASRSRQTLNYGYTF
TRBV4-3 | CASSQRPSARGSGYTF
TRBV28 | CASNRDRWTYEQYF
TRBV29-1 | CSVVIRADEAFF
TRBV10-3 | CAFGQGGSKQYF
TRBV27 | CASSLYPGTESYEQYF
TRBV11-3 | CASSLVYIRSNEQFF
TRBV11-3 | CASTTEAGGSYEQYF
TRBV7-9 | CASSLVSLATDTQYF
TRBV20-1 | CSASGHLQDQPQHF
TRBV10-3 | CAISVTGGGRLAGTNRYNEQFF
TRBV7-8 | CASSLANRDRDYEQYF
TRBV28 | CASSLTTGGLEWTQYF
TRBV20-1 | CSARDRTGRSTEAFF
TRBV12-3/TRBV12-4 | CASRPGQGPSGANVLTF
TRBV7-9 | CASSSDGFFYEQYF
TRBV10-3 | CANRTTVPSGGTTDTQYF
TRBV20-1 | CSADPSGEADTQYF
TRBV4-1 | CASSQETGPLYEQYF
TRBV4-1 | CASSQEPRAFNQPQHF
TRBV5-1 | CASSPGTSSSYEQYF
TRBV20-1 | CSASRQLINYGYTF
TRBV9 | CASSVGPTSGGLTDDNEQFF
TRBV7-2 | CASSRRFQETQYF
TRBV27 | CASSSDFSSYNEQFF
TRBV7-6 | CASSLGAGLSNYGYTF
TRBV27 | CASSSWDSYNEQYF
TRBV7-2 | CASSPPAVYGYTF
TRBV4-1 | CASSQGGTGHEQFF
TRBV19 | CASSIGRGTDTQYF
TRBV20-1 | CSARGTGDRGDEQYF
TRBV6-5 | CASRYRESTDTQYF
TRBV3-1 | CASSQKWSLRSNEKLFF
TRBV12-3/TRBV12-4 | CASSSRTDLLAYGYTF
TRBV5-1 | CASSFQGIDERLFF
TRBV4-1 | CASSQAPGYETRYF
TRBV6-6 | CASSYSYSDTSTDTQYF
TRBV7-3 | CASSADLPINTGELFF
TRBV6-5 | CASSYLLSDTEAFF
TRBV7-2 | CASSSLAGGPGAYEQYF
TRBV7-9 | CASSFKGMNTEAFF
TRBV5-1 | CASSMGPGRGSGANVLTF
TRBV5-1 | CASSLWTGRNTEAFF